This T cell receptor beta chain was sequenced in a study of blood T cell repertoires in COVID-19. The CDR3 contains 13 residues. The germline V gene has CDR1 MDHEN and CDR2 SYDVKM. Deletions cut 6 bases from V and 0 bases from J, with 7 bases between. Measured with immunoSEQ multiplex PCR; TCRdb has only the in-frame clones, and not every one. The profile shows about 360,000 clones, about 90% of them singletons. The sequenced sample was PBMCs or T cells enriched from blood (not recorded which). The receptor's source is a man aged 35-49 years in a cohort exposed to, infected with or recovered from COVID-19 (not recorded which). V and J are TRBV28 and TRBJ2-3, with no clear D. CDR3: CASRLFSTDTQYF. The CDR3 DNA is TGTGCCAGCAGACTTTTTAGCACAGATACGCAGTATTTT. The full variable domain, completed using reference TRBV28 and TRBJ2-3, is DVKVTQSSRYLVKRTGEKVFLECVQDMDHENMFWYRQDPGLGLRLIYFSYDVKMKEKGDIPEGYSVSREKKERFSLILESASTNQTSMYLCASRLFSTDTQYFGPGTRLTVL.